The text below deals with one T cell receptor beta chain. Assay: immunoSEQ multiplex PCR; the TCRdb copy retains only in-frame clones and omits some. The profile shows some 140,000 clones, 90% to 95% of them singletons. In germline, CDR1 is MNHNS, CDR2 SASEGT. CDR3 length: 15 amino acids. Trimming stripped 5 bases from V and 7 bases from J, with 17 bases between. This entry belongs to a study of OX40 agonist ivuxolimab in advanced cancers. Study in general: Patients received the agonistic anti-OX40 (CD134) antibody ivuxolimab. Three patients got partial responses; one had hepatocellular carcinoma and two had cutaneous melanoma. Of mixed ages from about 20 to 80 and averaging about 56 years, the group was around 78% male.

The TCR comes from an adult with an advanced solid tumor such as melanoma, head and neck, liver or kidney cancer. The sequences come from CD4+ or CD8+ T cells sorted from blood, collected in a trial of the OX40 agonist ivuxolimab. The chain joins TRBV6-1 to TRBJ1-4, with D uncertain. The CDR3 region is CASSKHFIETEKLFF. Here the CDR3 DNA reads TGTGCCAGCAGTAAACATTTCATAGAGACTGAAAAACTGTTTTTT.